This T cell receptor (beta chain) was sequenced for a study of blood T cell repertoires in COVID-19. Study as a whole: Samples representing acute and convalescent COVID-19 were sourced from the United States, Italy and Spain. PBMCs, B-cell-depleted T cells, or T cells were the source of the cDNA or gDNA that made up the material.

With V trimmed by 0 bases and J by 3 bases, 6 bases remained unmatched. The CDR3 sequence is 15 residues long. The germline V gene has CDR1 SGHRS and CDR2 YFSETQ. The protocol was immunoSEQ multiplex PCR, while the TCRdb copy is restricted to in-frame clones and leaves out a portion. The repertoire includes about 220,000 clones, roughly four fifths of them detected once, and about 5.6% sits in the top ten. Patients from Seattle were sampled longitudinally, starting during active infection. The TCR originated in a woman between 70 and 85 years old with COVID-19, enrolled during active disease. The sequenced sample was peripheral blood. This rearrangement joins TRBV5-1 to TRBJ2-7; TRBD1 matches at 7 bases. CDR3 sequence reads: CASSLDGTVVYEQYF. In nucleotides, the CDR3 is TGCGCCAGCAGCTTGGACGGGACAGTCGTCTACGAGCAGTACTTC.